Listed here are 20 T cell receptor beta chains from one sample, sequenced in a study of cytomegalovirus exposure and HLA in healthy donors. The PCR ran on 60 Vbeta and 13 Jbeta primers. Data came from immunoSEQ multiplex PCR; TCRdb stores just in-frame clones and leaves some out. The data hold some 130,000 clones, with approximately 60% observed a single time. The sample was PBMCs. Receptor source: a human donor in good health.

The CDR3 reads CASSADRALDGYTF. CDR3 coding DNA: TGTGCCAGTAGTGCAGACAGGGCCTTGGATGGCTACACCTTC. V and J are TRBV19 and TRBJ1-2; 7 bases align to TRBD1. The J segment lost 6 bases and the V segment lost 5 bases, leaving 9 bases of the junction unmatched. This CDR3 spans 14 amino acids. The germline gives CDR1 LNHDA, CDR2 SQIVND (reference sequence). Supplemented by reference TRBV19 and TRBJ1-2, the full variable domain reads DGGITQSPKYLFRKEGQNVTLSCEQNLNHDAMYWYRQDPGQGLRLIYYSQIVNDFQKGDIAEGYSVSREKKESFPLTVTSAQKNPTAFYLCASSADRALDGYTFGSGTRLTVV.

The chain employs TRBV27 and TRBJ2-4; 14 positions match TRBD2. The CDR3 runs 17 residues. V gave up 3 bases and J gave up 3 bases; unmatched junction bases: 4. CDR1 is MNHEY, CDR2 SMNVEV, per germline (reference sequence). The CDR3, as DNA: TGTGCCAGCAGTTTCTATGGGACTAGCGGGAGCAAAAACATTCAGTACTTC. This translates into CASSFYGTSGSKNIQYF.

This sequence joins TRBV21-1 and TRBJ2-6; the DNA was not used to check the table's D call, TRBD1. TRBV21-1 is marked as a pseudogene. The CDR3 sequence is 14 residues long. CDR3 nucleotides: TGTGCCACCGGGACAGCTTCTGGGGCCAACGTCCTGACTTTC. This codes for CATGTASGANVLTF.

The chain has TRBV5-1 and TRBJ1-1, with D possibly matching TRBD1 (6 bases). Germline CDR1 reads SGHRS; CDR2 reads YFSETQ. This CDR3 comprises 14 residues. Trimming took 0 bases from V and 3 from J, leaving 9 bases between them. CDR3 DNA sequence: TGCGCCAGCAGCTTGGCAGGGGATGACACTGAAGCTTTCTTT. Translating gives CASSLAGDDTEAFF.

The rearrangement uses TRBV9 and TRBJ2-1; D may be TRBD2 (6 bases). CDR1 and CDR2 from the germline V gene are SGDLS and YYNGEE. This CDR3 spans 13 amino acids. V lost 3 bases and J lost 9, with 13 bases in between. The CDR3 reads CASSASSDREQFF. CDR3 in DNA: TGTGCCAGCAGCGCTTCTAGCGATCGTGAGCAGTTCTTC.

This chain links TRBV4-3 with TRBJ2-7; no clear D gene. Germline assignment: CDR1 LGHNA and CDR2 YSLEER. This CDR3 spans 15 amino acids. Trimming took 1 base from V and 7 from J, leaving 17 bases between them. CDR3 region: CASSQGPGPAWEQYF. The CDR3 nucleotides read TGCGCCAGCAGCCAAGGACCAGGTCCTGCCTGGGAGCAGTACTTC.

The CDR3 here is CASSSPGLARNEQFF. CDR3 nucleotide sequence: TGTGCCAGCAGCTCCCCGGGACTAGCGAGGAATGAGCAGTTCTTC. V is TRBV7-3 and J is TRBJ2-1, with 10 bases that match TRBD2. The CDR3 totals 15 residues. V lost 4 bases, J lost 7 bases, and 7 bases stayed unmatched. From germline, CDR1 is SGHTA and CDR2 FQGTGA.

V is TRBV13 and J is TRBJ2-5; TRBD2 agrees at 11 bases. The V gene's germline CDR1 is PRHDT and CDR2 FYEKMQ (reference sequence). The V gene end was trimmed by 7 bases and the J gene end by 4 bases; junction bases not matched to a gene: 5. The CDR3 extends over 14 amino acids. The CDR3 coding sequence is TGTGCCAGCAATCTAGCGGGAGGTAGAGAGACCCAGTACTTC. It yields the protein CASNLAGGRETQYF. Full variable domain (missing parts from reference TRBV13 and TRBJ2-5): AAGVIQSPRHLIKEKRETATLKCYPIPRHDTVYWYQQGPGQDPQFLISFYEKMQSDKGSIPDRFSAQQFSDYHSELNMSSLELGDSALYFCASNLAGGRETQYFGPGTRLLVL.

This chain's CDR3 is CASSLTPEAPYEQYF. For the CDR3, the DNA is TGTGCCAGCAGCTTAACCCCCGAGGCCCCCTACGAGCAGTACTTC. The chain links TRBV7-2 to TRBJ2-7; D not resolved. V was shortened by 2 bases and J by 2 bases, with 13 bases between the two germline ends. This CDR3 has 15 residues. The germline gives CDR1 SGHTA, CDR2 FQGNSA.

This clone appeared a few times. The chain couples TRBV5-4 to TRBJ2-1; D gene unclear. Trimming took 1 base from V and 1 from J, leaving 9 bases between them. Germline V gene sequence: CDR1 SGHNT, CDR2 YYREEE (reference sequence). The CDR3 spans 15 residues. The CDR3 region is CASSLNRGSYNEQFF. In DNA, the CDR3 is TGTGCCAGCAGCTTGAATCGCGGTTCCTACAATGAGCAGTTCTTC.

The CDR3 nucleotides are TGTGCCACCAGACCGATACCGGCTAGCGGGAGGGCTTACGAGCAGTACTTC. Translated: CATRPIPASGRAYEQYF. This chain uses TRBV15 with TRBJ2-7; 12 bases align to TRBD2. Germline V gene lookup returns CDR1 LNHNV and CDR2 YYDKDF (reference sequence). Trimming at V came to 6 bases and at J to 4 bases, leaving 13 bases not matched to a gene. CDR3 length: 17 residues. The full variable domain, rest sourced from reference TRBV15 and TRBJ2-7, is DAMVIQNPRYQVTQFGKPVTLSCSQTLNHNVMYWYQQKSSQAPKLLFHYYDKDFNNEADTPDNFQSRRPNTSFCFLDIRSPGLGDTAMYLCATRPIPASGRAYEQYFGPGTRLTVT.

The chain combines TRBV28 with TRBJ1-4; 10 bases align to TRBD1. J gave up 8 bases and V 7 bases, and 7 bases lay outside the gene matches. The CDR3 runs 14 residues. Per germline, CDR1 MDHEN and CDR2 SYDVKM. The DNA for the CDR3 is TGTGCCAGCACTTTGGGACAGGGGTACGAAAAACTGTTTTTT. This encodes CASTLGQGYEKLFF.

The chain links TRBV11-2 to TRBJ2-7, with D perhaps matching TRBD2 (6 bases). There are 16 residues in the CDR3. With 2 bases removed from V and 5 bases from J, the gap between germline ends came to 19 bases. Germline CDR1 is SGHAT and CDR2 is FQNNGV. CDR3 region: CASSLYREAPGNEQYF. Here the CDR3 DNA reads TGTGCCAGCAGCTTATATAGGGAGGCCCCAGGTAACGAGCAGTACTTC.

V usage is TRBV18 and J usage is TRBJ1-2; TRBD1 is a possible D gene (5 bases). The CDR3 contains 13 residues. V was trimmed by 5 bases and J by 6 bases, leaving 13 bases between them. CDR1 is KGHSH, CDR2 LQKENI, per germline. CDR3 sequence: CASSIRERDGYTF. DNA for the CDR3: TGTGCCAGCTCAATCAGGGAACGGGATGGCTACACCTTC.

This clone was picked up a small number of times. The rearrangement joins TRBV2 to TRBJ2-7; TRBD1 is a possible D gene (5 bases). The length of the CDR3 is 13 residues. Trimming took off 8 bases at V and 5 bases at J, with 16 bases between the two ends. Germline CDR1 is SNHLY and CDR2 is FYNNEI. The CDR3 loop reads CASLLDKGNEQYF. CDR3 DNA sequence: TGTGCCAGCCTTTTAGACAAGGGGAACGAGCAGTACTTC.

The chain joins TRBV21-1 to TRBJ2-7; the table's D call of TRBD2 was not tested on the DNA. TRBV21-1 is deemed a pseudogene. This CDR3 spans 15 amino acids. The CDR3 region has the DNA TGTGCCAGCAGCCCCGCGGGGACGGCACCCTACGAGCAGTACTTC. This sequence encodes CASSPAGTAPYEQYF.

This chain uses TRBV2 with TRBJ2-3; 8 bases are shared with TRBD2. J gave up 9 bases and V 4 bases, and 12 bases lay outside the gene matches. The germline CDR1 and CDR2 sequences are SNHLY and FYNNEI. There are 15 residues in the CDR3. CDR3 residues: CASSAGTSLSDTQYF. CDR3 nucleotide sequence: TGTGCCAGCAGTGCCGGGACTAGTCTAAGCGACACGCAGTATTTT. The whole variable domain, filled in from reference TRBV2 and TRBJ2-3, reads EPEVTQTPSHQVTQMGQEVILRCVPISNHLYFYWYRQILGQKVEFLVSFYNNEISEKSEIFDDQFSVERPDGSNFTLKIRSTKLEDSAMYFCASSAGTSLSDTQYFGPGTRLTVL.

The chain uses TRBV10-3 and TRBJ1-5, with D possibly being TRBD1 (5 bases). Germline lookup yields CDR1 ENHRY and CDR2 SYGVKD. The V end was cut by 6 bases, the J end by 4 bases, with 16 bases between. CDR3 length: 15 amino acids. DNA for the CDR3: TGTGCCATCAGCCTATCAGGGAACCCTAATCAGCCCCAGCATTTT. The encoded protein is CAISLSGNPNQPQHF.

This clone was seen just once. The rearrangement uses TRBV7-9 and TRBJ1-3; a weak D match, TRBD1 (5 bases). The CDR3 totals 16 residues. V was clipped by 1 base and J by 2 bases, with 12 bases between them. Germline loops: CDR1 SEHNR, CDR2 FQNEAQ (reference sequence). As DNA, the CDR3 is TGTGCCAGCAGCTTAGGCGGGGACGGCCCTGGAAACACCATATATTTT. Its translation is CASSLGGDGPGNTIYF.

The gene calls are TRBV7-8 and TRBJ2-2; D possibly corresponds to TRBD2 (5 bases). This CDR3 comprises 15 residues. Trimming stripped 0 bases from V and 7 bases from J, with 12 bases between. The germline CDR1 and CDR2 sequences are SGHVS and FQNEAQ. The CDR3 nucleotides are TGTGCCAGCAGCTTAGCGGGAGACTTTATCGGGGAGCTGTTTTTT. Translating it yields CASSLAGDFIGELFF.